The rows below give T cell receptor beta chains drawn from one sample of a study of blood T cell repertoires in COVID-19. Repertoires were generated with immunoSEQ multiplex PCR, while TCRdb's copy carries only in-frame clones and drops some. Found here are tens of thousands of clones, about 90% of them singletons; the top ten hold roughly 5%. Sequenced: peripheral blood. Receptor source: a human donor in a cohort sampled during active COVID-19. The CDR3 runs from the conserved cysteine through the conserved F or W. D genes are given only for firm matches. Expanded clones are given a class, and other clones once, few, many or no size at all.

>.|.|16|TRBJ2-5|TRBV5-1
TGCGCCAGCAGCAGAGGACAGACTGGGCTGAAAGAGACCCAGTACTTC
CASSRGQTGLKETQYF
>TRBD2|.|16|TRBJ2-1|TRBV7-2
TGTGCCAGCAGCCCAACGACTAGCGGGGCCCTCTCTGAGCAGTTCTTC
CASSPTTSGALSEQFF
>TRBD2|.|19|TRBJ2-4|TRBV10-3
TGTGCCATCAGTGATGCCCCGGGACTAGCGGGAGGTGGCAAAAACATTCAGTACTTC
CAISDAPGLAGGGKNIQYF
>.|.|14|TRBJ1-2|TRBV6-5
TGTGCCAGCACACAAATACTACAGGGCTATGGCTACACCTTC
CASTQILQGYGYTF
>TRBD1|.|18|TRBJ2-2|TRBV4-1
TGCGCCAGCAGCCAAGAAGGGACAGGGGGCTGGGGCACCGGGGAGCTGTTTTTT
CASSQEGTGGWGTGELFF
>.|.|14|TRBJ1-4|TRBV30
TGTGCCTGGAGTGTGGCAGGGACTAATGAAAAACTGTTTTTT
CAWSVAGTNEKLFF
>.|.|13|TRBJ2-7|TRBV5-4
TGTGCCAGCAGTGACCGCGACAATTACGAGCAGTACTTC
CASSDRDNYEQYF
>TRBD2|.|15|TRBJ2-7|TRBV5-4
TGTGCCAGCAGCCCCAAGACTAGCGGGAGCACCGAGCAGTACTTC
CASSPKTSGSTEQYF
>TRBD1|few|18|TRBJ1-5|TRBV4-3
TGCGCCAGCAGCCTCACGGTAGGGACAGAGCTTAGCAATCAGCCCCAGCATTTT
CASSLTVGTELSNQPQHF
>.|.|14|TRBJ1-1|TRBV5-4
TGTGCCAGCAGAAAAGATTGGGGGGACACTGAAGCTTTCTTT
CASRKDWGDTEAFF
>.|.|12|TRBJ2-2|TRBV7-9
TGTGCCCACATAACCAACACCGGGGAGCTGTTTTTT
CAHITNTGELFF
>TRBD1|.|16|TRBJ2-1|TRBV24-1
TGTGCCACCAGTGCCTTGACAGGGGGCGACTACAATGAGCAGTTCTTC
CATSALTGGDYNEQFF
>TRBD1|.|12|TRBJ1-5|TRBV6-5
TGTGCCAGCAGTACAGGGGTTCAGCCCCAGCATTTT
CASSTGVQPQHF
>.|.|13|TRBJ2-5|TRBV11-2
TGTGCCAGCAGCTTAGGGGGAGAAGAGACCCAGTACTTC
CASSLGGEETQYF
>TRBD1|.|15|TRBJ1-5|TRBV18
TGTGCCAGCTCACTGACAGGGTTCAGCAATCAGCCCCAGCATTTT
CASSLTGFSNQPQHF
>.|.|13|TRBJ2-1|TRBV12-3/TRBV12-4
TGTGCCAGCAGTTTCGAGGCCATAAATGAGCAGTTCTTC
CASSFEAINEQFF
>TRBD2|.|17|TRBJ2-3|TRBV11-2
TGTGCCAGCAGCTTAGAAATCGGGCGGGGGGCAAAAGATACGCAGTATTTT
CASSLEIGRGAKDTQYF